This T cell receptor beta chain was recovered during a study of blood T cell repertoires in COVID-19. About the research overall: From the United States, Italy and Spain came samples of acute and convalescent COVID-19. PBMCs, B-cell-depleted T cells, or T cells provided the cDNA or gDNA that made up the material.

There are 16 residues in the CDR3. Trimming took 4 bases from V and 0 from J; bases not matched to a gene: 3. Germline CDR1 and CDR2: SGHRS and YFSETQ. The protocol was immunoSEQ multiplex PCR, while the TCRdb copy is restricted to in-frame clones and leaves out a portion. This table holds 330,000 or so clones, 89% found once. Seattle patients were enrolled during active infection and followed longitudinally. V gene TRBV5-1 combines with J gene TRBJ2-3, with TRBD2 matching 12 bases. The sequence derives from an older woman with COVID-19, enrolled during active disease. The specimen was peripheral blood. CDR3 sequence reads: CASSHGTSGSTDTQYF. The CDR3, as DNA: TGCGCCAGCAGCCACGGGACTAGCGGGAGCACAGATACGCAGTATTTT.